A selection of T cell receptor beta chains follows, all from one sample in a study of cytomegalovirus exposure and HLA in healthy donors. Sequencing was performed with immunoSEQ multiplex PCR; in TCRdb, only in-frame clones are kept and a portion is missing. The sample lists over 95,000 clones, over 65% seen once, with 5% to 6% in the top ten. The sample taken for sequencing was PBMCs. These receptors all stem from a woman younger than 45 in good health and CMV-seropositive. CDR3s include the opening cysteine and the closing phenylalanine or tryptophan. D genes are given only for firm matches. Size tells how often a clone was seen (once, few, many) or the class of an expanded clone, and some rows leave it out.

D: TRBD1; J: TRBJ1-1; V: TRBV7-9; size: once; CDR3: CSSSFPSDRAAEAFF; DNA: TGTTCCAGCAGCTTTCCCAGCGACAGGGCTGCTGAAGCTTTCTTT
D: NA; J: TRBJ1-5; V: TRBV7-8; size: NA; CDR3: CASSLGAGQLYQPQHF; DNA: TGTGCCAGCAGCCTGGGGGCAGGACAGTTATATCAGCCCCAGCATTTT
D: NA; J: TRBJ2-7; V: TRBV5-1; size: NA; CDR3: CASSASSYEQYF; DNA: TGCGCCAGCAGCGCCAGCTCCTACGAGCAGTACTTC
D: NA; J: TRBJ2-1; V: TRBV10-3; size: NA; CDR3: CAISESLGAEYSYNEQFF; DNA: TGTGCCATCAGTGAATCGCTGGGGGCAGAATACTCCTACAATGAGCAGTTCTTC
D: NA; J: TRBJ2-1; V: TRBV7-4; size: NA; CDR3: CASSLVAGGMYNEQFF; DNA: TGTGCCAGCAGCTTAGTGGCCGGGGGAATGTACAATGAGCAGTTCTTC
D: NA; J: TRBJ2-5; V: TRBV28; size: NA; CDR3: CASRLQRGIQETQYF; DNA: TGTGCCAGCCGACTCCAAAGGGGGATCCAAGAGACCCAGTACTTC
D: NA; J: TRBJ1-2; V: TRBV5-1; size: once; CDR3: CASSLDYYGYTF; DNA: TGCGCCAGCAGCTTGGACTATTATGGCTACACCTTC
D: TRBD1; J: TRBJ1-1; V: TRBV5-6; size: few; CDR3: CASSSRQGPEAFF; DNA: TGTGCCAGCAGCTCACGACAGGGGCCTGAAGCTTTCTTT
D: TRBD2; J: TRBJ2-1; V: TRBV13; size: NA; CDR3: CASSSGREGRNEQFF; DNA: TGTGCCAGCAGCTCGGGACGGGAGGGCCGGAATGAGCAGTTCTTC
D: TRBD1; J: TRBJ1-3; V: TRBV19; size: NA; CDR3: CAAARGLGGNTIYF; DNA: TGTGCCGCCGCCAGGGGGCTGGGGGGAAACACCATATATTTT
D: NA; J: TRBJ1-1; V: TRBV5-1; size: NA; CDR3: CASTRDNQQAFF; DNA: TGCGCCAGCACCCGGGACAACCAACAAGCTTTCTTT
D: NA; J: TRBJ2-7; V: TRBV6-1; size: NA; CDR3: CASISGRSYEQYF; DNA: TGTGCCAGCATTAGCGGACGCTCCTACGAGCAGTACTTC
D: NA; J: TRBJ1-1; V: TRBV27; size: NA; CDR3: CASRRPGHGNTEAFF; DNA: TGTGCCAGCAGGCGACCGGGACACGGGAACACTGAAGCTTTCTTT
D: NA; J: TRBJ1-5; V: TRBV21-1; size: few; CDR3: CASINRAISNQPQHF; DNA: TGTGCCAGCATAAACAGGGCAATCAGCAATCAGCCCCAGCATTTT
D: NA; J: TRBJ2-7; V: TRBV5-1; size: NA; CDR3: CASSLDSGSYEQYF; DNA: TGCGCCAGCAGCTTAGACTCTGGGTCCTACGAGCAGTACTTC
D: TRBD2; J: TRBJ2-1; V: TRBV5-1; size: NA; CDR3: CASSVTTSGTLSSNEQFF; DNA: TGCGCCAGCAGCGTGACGACTAGCGGGACCCTATCTAGTAATGAGCAGTTCTTC
D: TRBD1; J: TRBJ1-2; V: TRBV5-1; size: NA; CDR3: CASSGGTGDLGYTF; DNA: TGCGCCAGCAGCGGCGGGACAGGGGATCTTGGCTACACCTTC
D: TRBD1; J: TRBJ2-5; V: TRBV2; size: NA; CDR3: CASTGQGGGTQYF; DNA: TGTGCCAGCACGGGACAGGGGGGGGGAACCCAGTACTTC
D: NA; J: TRBJ2-7; V: TRBV27; size: NA; CDR3: CASSPLLSSYEQYF; DNA: TGTGCCAGCAGTCCCCTATTAAGCTCCTACGAGCAGTACTTC
D: TRBD2; J: TRBJ2-7; V: TRBV4-2; size: NA; CDR3: CASSPTSGEPGWYYEQYF; DNA: TGTGCCAGCAGCCCCACTAGCGGGGAGCCAGGGTGGTACTACGAGCAGTACTTC
D: NA; J: TRBJ1-1; V: TRBV19; size: NA; CDR3: CASNRGGGATEAFF; DNA: TGTGCCAGTAACCGTGGAGGGGGGGCTACTGAAGCTTTCTTT
D: TRBD2; J: TRBJ2-1; V: TRBV10-3; size: NA; CDR3: CAISGRTRRDEQFF; DNA: TGTGCCATCAGTGGCAGGACTAGACGCGATGAGCAGTTCTTC
D: TRBD1; J: TRBJ2-7; V: TRBV6-5; size: NA; CDR3: CASRRGDRGPYEQYF; DNA: TGTGCCAGCAGGCGAGGGGACAGGGGTCCCTACGAGCAGTACTTC
D: TRBD2; J: TRBJ2-5; V: TRBV5-4; size: few; CDR3: CASSSNSLAGVETQYF; DNA: TGTGCCAGCAGCTCAAACTCGCTAGCGGGAGTAGAGACCCAGTACTTC
D: TRBD1; J: TRBJ2-1; V: TRBV5-4; size: NA; CDR3: CASSLRTGDNEQFF; DNA: TGTGCCAGCAGCCTTCGGACAGGGGACAATGAGCAGTTCTTC
D: NA; J: TRBJ1-2; V: TRBV9; size: NA; CDR3: CASSAWKGANGYTF; DNA: TGTGCCAGCAGCGCATGGAAGGGAGCTAATGGCTACACCTTC
D: NA; J: TRBJ2-7; V: TRBV5-4; size: NA; CDR3: CASSAHPGYEQYF; DNA: TGTGCCAGCAGCGCACACCCGGGATACGAGCAGTACTTC
D: NA; J: TRBJ2-2; V: TRBV30; size: NA; CDR3: CAWSATGELFF; DNA: TGTGCCTGGAGTGCGACCGGGGAGCTGTTTTTT